This T cell receptor beta chain was captured in a study of blood T cell repertoires in COVID-19. Overall study: T cells, B-cell-depleted T cells, or PBMCs provided the cDNA or gDNA that served as material.

After removal of 5 bases from V and 9 bases from J, the junction contained 7 bases not matched to a gene. Germline V gene lookup returns CDR1 MRHNA and CDR2 SNTAGT. The CDR3 has 14 residues. Clones were sequenced by immunoSEQ multiplex PCR, and TCRdb holds only the in-frame ones, with some missing. The sample includes under 200,000 clones, 70% to 90% seen only once; the top ten take 5% to 8.5%. Participant age was 18 to 89 years, and participants resided in fewer than 30 US areas. Categorization into cohorts depended on clinical history that participants reported. Cohort 3 donors counted as recovered after two negative PCRs, clearance, or resolved symptoms.

The chain combines TRBV6-4 with TRBJ1-6; 7 positions agree with TRBD1. The sample comprised PBMCs or T cells enriched from blood (not recorded which). The source is a woman aged 50 to 60 who had recovered from COVID-19. This chain's CDR3 is CASSLTGVTSPLHF. The CDR3 DNA is TGTGCCAGCAGTCTTACAGGGGTTACTTCACCCCTCCACTTT.